The clone carrying this TCR beta chain was observed a few times. The data are from a study of human T cells and chemical hapten exposure. TCRdb ran MiXCR on the RACE reads and lists one entry per CDR3 protein. Of tens of thousands of distinct CDR3 sequences in the sample, more than 9% were seen once. Germline lookup yields CDR1 LGHDT and CDR2 YNNKEL (reference sequence). The length of the CDR3 is 15 residues. V dropped 2 bases and J dropped 2 bases, with 12 bases sitting between them. Time point specified: patch test 2, 6 weeks after DPC sensitization. Stated treatment: therapeutic diphenylcyclopropenone sensitization with weekly scalp DPC.

V and J are TRBV3-1 and TRBJ1-2, with D possibly TRBD1 on 5 matching bases. The source was whole blood, collected in connection with sensitization to the hapten diphenylcyclopropenone (DPC). This sequence was found in a woman between 50 and 59 years old with alopecia areata. Some clones in this sample may be carry-over from other donors' samples. This chain's CDR3 is CASSQTGTPNYGYTF. CDR3 nucleotides: TGTGCCAGCAGCCAAACCGGGACGCCGAACTATGGCTACACCTTC.